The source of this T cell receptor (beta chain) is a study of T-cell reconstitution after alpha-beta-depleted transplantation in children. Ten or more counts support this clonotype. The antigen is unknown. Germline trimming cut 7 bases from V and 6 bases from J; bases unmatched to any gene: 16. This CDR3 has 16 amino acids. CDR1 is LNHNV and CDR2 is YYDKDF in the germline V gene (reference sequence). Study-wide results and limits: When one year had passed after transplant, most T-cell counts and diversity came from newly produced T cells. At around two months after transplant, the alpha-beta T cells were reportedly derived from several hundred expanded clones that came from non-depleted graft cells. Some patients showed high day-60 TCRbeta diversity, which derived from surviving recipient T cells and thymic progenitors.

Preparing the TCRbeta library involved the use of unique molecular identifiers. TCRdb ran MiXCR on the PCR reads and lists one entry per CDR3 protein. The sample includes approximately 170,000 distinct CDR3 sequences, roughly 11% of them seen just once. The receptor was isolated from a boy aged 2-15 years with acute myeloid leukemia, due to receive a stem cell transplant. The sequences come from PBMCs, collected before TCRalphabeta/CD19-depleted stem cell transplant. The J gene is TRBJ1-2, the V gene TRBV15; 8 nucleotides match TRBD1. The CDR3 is CATTDLDRGGSHGYTF. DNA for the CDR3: TGTGCCACCACCGACTTAGACAGGGGAGGTAGTCATGGCTACACCTTC.